Listed below are T cell receptor beta chains from one sample, sequenced in a study of OX40 agonist ivuxolimab in advanced cancers. Sequencing used immunoSEQ multiplex PCR; TCRdb keeps in-frame clones, though not all of them. Of 96,000 or so clones detected, under 90% appear once; the ten largest clones hold 5.8%. Material: CD4+ or CD8+ T cells sorted from blood, obtained in a trial of the OX40 agonist ivuxolimab. Receptors originate from an adult with an advanced solid tumor such as melanoma, head and neck, liver or kidney cancer. The CDR3 runs from the conserved cysteine through the conserved F or W. Each record gives: V gene, D gene, J gene, clone size, CDR3 DNA, CDR3 protein. D genes are given only for firm matches. Expanded clones get a size class; other rows say once, few or many, or leave the size out.

V gene: TRBV4-2
D gene: TRBD2
J gene: TRBJ2-3
clone size: NA
CDR3 DNA: TGTGCCAGCAGCCTCCAAGACGGGACTAGTCTGAGCACAGATACGCAGTATTTT
CDR3 protein: CASSLQDGTSLSTDTQYF

V gene: TRBV18
D gene: TRBD1
J gene: TRBJ1-1
clone size: NA
CDR3 DNA: TGTGCCAGCCGACAAGGGGGCTGGGAGTCCACTGAAGCTTTCTTT
CDR3 protein: CASRQGGWESTEAFF

V gene: TRBV6-6
D gene: NA
J gene: TRBJ2-7
clone size: NA
CDR3 DNA: TGTGCCAGCAGTTACTCCGCAGGGGGGTTGGACGAGCAGTACTTC
CDR3 protein: CASSYSAGGLDEQYF

V gene: TRBV18
D gene: NA
J gene: TRBJ1-3
clone size: NA
CDR3 DNA: TGTGCCAGCTCACCTCCTTCTCTAGATAACTCTGGAAACACCATATATTTT
CDR3 protein: CASSPPSLDNSGNTIYF

V gene: TRBV6-8
D gene: TRBD2
J gene: TRBJ2-1
clone size: NA
CDR3 DNA: TGTGCCAGCAGTTACGGACTAGCGGAAGACAATGAGCAGTTCTTC
CDR3 protein: CASSYGLAEDNEQFF

V gene: TRBV11-2
D gene: TRBD2
J gene: TRBJ2-3
clone size: NA
CDR3 DNA: TGTGCCAGCGTTTGGCGGGGGGCCATCACAGATACGCAGTATTTT
CDR3 protein: CASVWRGAITDTQYF

V gene: TRBV18
D gene: TRBD1
J gene: TRBJ1-5
clone size: once
CDR3 DNA: TGTGCCAGCTCAAACGACAGGGGGCTAGGGCAGCCCCAGCATTTT
CDR3 protein: CASSNDRGLGQPQHF

V gene: TRBV5-1
D gene: NA
J gene: TRBJ2-1
clone size: NA
CDR3 DNA: TGCGCCAGCAGCTTGATTACGGGAGCTTTCTACAATGAGCAGTTCTTC
CDR3 protein: CASSLITGAFYNEQFF

V gene: TRBV6-5
D gene: TRBD1
J gene: TRBJ1-6
clone size: NA
CDR3 DNA: TGTGCCAGCAGACTGGGGGGACAGACTAATTCACCCCTCCACTTT
CDR3 protein: CASRLGGQTNSPLHF

V gene: TRBV5-6
D gene: TRBD1
J gene: TRBJ1-4
clone size: NA
CDR3 DNA: TGTGCCAGCAGCCAACCAGGGGGGCCAACTAATGAAAAACTGTTTTTT
CDR3 protein: CASSQPGGPTNEKLFF

V gene: TRBV18
D gene: TRBD2
J gene: TRBJ2-7
clone size: once
CDR3 DNA: TGTGCCAGCTCACCATGGACTAGCGGGGTTGGGGAGCAGTACTTC
CDR3 protein: CASSPWTSGVGEQYF

V gene: TRBV11-1
D gene: NA
J gene: TRBJ2-7
clone size: NA
CDR3 DNA: TGTGCCAGCAGCTTAGGTCGGGCCAGCGGAACCTACGAGCAGTACTTC
CDR3 protein: CASSLGRASGTYEQYF

V gene: TRBV27
D gene: NA
J gene: TRBJ2-3
clone size: NA
CDR3 DNA: TGTGCCAGCAGTTTACAGAAAAGGGTTTCGGTCACAGATACGCAGTATTTT
CDR3 protein: CASSLQKRVSVTDTQYF

V gene: TRBV2
D gene: TRBD1
J gene: TRBJ1-5
clone size: NA
CDR3 DNA: TGTGCCAGCAGTGGGCCGGGACAGGGCGTTCAGCCCCAGCATTTT
CDR3 protein: CASSGPGQGVQPQHF

V gene: TRBV7-2
D gene: TRBD1
J gene: TRBJ1-2
clone size: few
CDR3 DNA: TGTGCCAGCAGCTTTCAGACAGGGGGCGGCTATGGCTACACCTTC
CDR3 protein: CASSFQTGGGYGYTF

V gene: TRBV7-2
D gene: TRBD2
J gene: TRBJ2-3
clone size: NA
CDR3 DNA: TGTGCCAGCAGCTTAGCGAAGGGTCTAGCGGAGCCAGATACGCAGTATTTT
CDR3 protein: CASSLAKGLAEPDTQYF

V gene: TRBV5-7
D gene: NA
J gene: TRBJ1-5
clone size: NA
CDR3 DNA: TGTGCCAGCAGCTCCCCCAGGGGTATTAACAATCAGCCCCAGCATTTT
CDR3 protein: CASSSPRGINNQPQHF

V gene: TRBV4-1
D gene: NA
J gene: TRBJ1-6
clone size: NA
CDR3 DNA: TGCGCCAGCAGCCCACACCGACAGGAGGGTAATTCACCCCTCCACTTT
CDR3 protein: CASSPHRQEGNSPLHF

V gene: TRBV30
D gene: NA
J gene: TRBJ2-5
clone size: NA
CDR3 DNA: TGTGCCTGGAGTTCCTCTCAAGAGACCCAGTACTTC
CDR3 protein: CAWSSSQETQYF

V gene: TRBV30
D gene: NA
J gene: TRBJ1-4
clone size: NA
CDR3 DNA: TGTGCCCACGTGGGTATTAATGAAAAACTGTTTTTT
CDR3 protein: CAHVGINEKLFF

V gene: TRBV6-5
D gene: NA
J gene: TRBJ2-1
clone size: NA
CDR3 DNA: TGTGCCAGCAGTTACGACGGGGACTCCTACAATGAGCAGTTCTTC
CDR3 protein: CASSYDGDSYNEQFF

V gene: TRBV4-1
D gene: TRBD2
J gene: TRBJ2-3
clone size: NA
CDR3 DNA: TGCGCCAGCAGCCTCGGGACTAGCGGGGGCACAGATACGCAGTATTTT
CDR3 protein: CASSLGTSGGTDTQYF